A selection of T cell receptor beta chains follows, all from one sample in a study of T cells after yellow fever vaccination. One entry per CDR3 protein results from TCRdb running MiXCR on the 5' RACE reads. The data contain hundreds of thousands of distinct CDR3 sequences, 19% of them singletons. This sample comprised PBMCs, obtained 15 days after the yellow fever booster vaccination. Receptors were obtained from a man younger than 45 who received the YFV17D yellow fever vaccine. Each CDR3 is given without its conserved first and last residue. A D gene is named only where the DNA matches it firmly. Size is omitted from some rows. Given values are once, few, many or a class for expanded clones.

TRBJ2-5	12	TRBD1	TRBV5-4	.	ASSLRGPEETQY
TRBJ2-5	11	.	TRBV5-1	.	ASSSDIQETQY
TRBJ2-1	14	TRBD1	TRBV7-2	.	ASSLTRDRGFGEQF
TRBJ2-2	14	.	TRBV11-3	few	ASSSPQGTNTGELF
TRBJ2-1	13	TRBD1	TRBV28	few	ASTLTGFIYNEQF
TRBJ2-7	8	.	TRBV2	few	ASRSYEQY
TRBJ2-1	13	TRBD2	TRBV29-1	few	SVDPRTSGGNEQF
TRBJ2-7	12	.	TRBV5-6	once	ASSTGRHSYEQY
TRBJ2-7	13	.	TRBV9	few	ASSVGVGQAYEQY
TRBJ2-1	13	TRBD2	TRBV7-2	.	ASRMGGRVYNEQF
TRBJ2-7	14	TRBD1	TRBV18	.	ASSPVTGQGPYEQY
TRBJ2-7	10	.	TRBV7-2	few	ASSVQAYEQY
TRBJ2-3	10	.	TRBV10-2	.	ASEGGSDTQY
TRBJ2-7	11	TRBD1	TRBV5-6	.	ASSLHLTGGLY
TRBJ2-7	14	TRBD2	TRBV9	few	ASSVDGRAGEDEQY
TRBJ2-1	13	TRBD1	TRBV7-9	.	ASSPPGTGGNEQF
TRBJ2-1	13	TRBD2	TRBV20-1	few	SGLPSSGRATEQF
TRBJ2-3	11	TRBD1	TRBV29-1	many	SVGGGDTDTQY
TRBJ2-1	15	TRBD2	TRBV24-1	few	ATSDLRASGILNEQF
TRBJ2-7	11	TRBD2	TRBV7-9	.	ASSLVASGEQY
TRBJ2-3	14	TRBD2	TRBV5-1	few	ASSLGLTSGTDTQY
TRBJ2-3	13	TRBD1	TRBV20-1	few	SASGRGGGTDTQY
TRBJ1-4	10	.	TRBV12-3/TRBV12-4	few	ASSSGSEKLF
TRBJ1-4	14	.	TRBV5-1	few	ASSLVPGLWDEKLF
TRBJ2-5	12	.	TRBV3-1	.	ASSLTGKGETQY
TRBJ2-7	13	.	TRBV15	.	ATSGGRTPSYEQY
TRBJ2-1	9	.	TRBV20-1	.	SASQQWGKF